The sequence of this T cell receptor (beta chain) was determined in a study of blood T cell repertoires in COVID-19 (dated by TCRdb to 2019 to 2021). For the wider study: Samples from collaborators originated in the United States, Italy and Spain and spanned both the acute and convalescent phases of COVID-19. The prospective study material was composed of cDNA or gDNA derived from T cells, B-cell-depleted T cells, or PBMCs. Subjects who had been exposed to COVID-19, were actively infected with it, or had recovered from it provided the deeply sampled blood TCRbeta repertoires that made up the dataset. The repertoires were released in a freely available public database meant as a resource for research on the immune response to SARS-CoV-2. Samples were obtained from the ongoing ImmuneRACE study (first 160 participants) and from 1,254 subjects provided by 6 global collaborators. A de-identified subject ID, COVID-19 status, age in years and sex were almost always included in the sample metadata. HLA class I and class II types, where available, came from metadata supplied by the sample provider rather than from assay-based typing.

V is reduced by 4 bases and J by 6 bases, leaving a spacing of 12 bases between them. The CDR3, cysteine through phenylalanine, is 13 amino acids long. Only the CDR3 portion is preserved as DNA: 39 bases, with reading frame beginning at the first base. Taken from the germline V gene, the CDR1 and CDR2 loops are SGHDT and YYEEEE. The full study reports these points: The amount of clinical and demographic metadata varied by source and participant and was provided uncurated.

The collaborating institutions used their own protocols to collect whole blood in K2EDTA tubes. For TCRbeta analysis, collaborators shipped samples in one of three forms: frozen whole blood, isolated PBMCs, or DNA extracted from either of those sample types. In the case of this clone: Its recognized antigen is unknown. Base qualities were left out, and no much larger clone turns up one base away.

The immunoSEQ Assay, a bias-controlled multiplex PCR, was used to amplify TCRbeta CDR3 regions from genomic DNA. The study's own analysis went as follows. The number of nucleated cells in each sample was estimated from the amplification of reference gene primers within the assay. To quantify the absolute abundance of each unique TCRbeta CDR3 rearrangement, sequence reads were collapsed and filtered. For each sample, productive Simpson clonality was calculated by taking the square root of Simpson's diversity index across productive rearrangements. TCRdb re-hosts the immuneACCESS table, in-frame sequences only. Its copies lack some clones; in the studies checked, an unresolved V gene accounts for under half of them, and the cause for the rest is not known. The V and J calls and clone size are taken from that table; D and trimming were inferred from the DNA. A total of 45,000 to 55,000 clones appear in this sample, 65% to 90% of them only once. The ten most abundant clones make up 25% to 30% of the sample.

The sequencing input was peripheral blood. The sequence links TRBV5-6 to TRBJ2-3; no D gene call is confident. This clonotype originated in a human donor in a cohort sampled during active COVID-19. CDR3 loop: CASSQTFTDTQYF. In nucleotide form, the sequence is TGTGCCAGCAGCCAGACATTTACCGATACGCAGTATTTT.